The next 30 T cell receptor beta chains were all read from a single sample in a study of T cell responses to AZD1222 COVID-19 vaccine. Repertoires were generated with immunoSEQ multiplex PCR, while TCRdb's copy carries only in-frame clones and drops some. The data show 75,000 to 95,000 clones, roughly 88% seen once. This sample comprised peripheral blood, obtained 28 days after the second dose of the MenACWY control vaccine. The receptor set was obtained from an adult who received the MenACWY meningococcal vaccine as a control.

CDR3 sequence: CASSQVLGNTIYF. CDR3 nucleotides: TGCGCCAGCAGCCAAGTACTTGGAAACACCATATATTTT. The chain couples TRBV4-3 to TRBJ1-3, with D uncertain. The CDR3 sequence is 13 residues long. V was trimmed by 1 base and J by 3 bases, leaving 4 bases between them. The germline gives CDR1 LGHNA, CDR2 YSLEER.

The chain carries TRBV28 and TRBJ2-3; TRBD2 might be the D (5 bases). CDR1 and CDR2 (germline): MDHEN, SYDVKM. This CDR3 comprises 15 residues. Trimming stripped 2 bases from V and 3 bases from J, with 12 bases between. The CDR3 nucleotides read TGTGCCAGCAGTTTACCATCGAGGGTTACAGATACGCAGTATTTT. Amino acid sequence: CASSLPSRVTDTQYF.

The chain recombines TRBV19 with TRBJ2-3; the match to TRBD2 covers 7 bases. The CDR3 runs 14 residues. V was clipped by 9 bases and J by 1 base; unmatched bases: 7. Germline V gene sequence: CDR1 LNHDA, CDR2 SQIVND (reference sequence). DNA for the CDR3: TGTGCCAGCGCGATCGGACTAGGCACAGATACGCAGTATTTT. It codes for CASAIGLGTDTQYF. Full variable domain (remainder filled in from reference TRBV19 and TRBJ2-3): DGGITQSPKYLFRKEGQNVTLSCEQNLNHDAMYWYRQDPGQGLRLIYYSQIVNDFQKGDIAEGYSVSREKKESFPLTVTSAQKNPTAFYLCASAIGLGTDTQYFGPGTRLTVL.

The DNA for the CDR3 is TGTGCCATCAGTGAGGAGGAGGGGGCGAGCTATGGCTACACCTTC. Translated, it gives CAISEEEGASYGYTF. The chain has TRBV10-3 and TRBJ1-2, with 7 bases lining up with TRBD1. V was pared by 2 bases and J by 4 bases, with 7 bases of the junction left unmatched. This CDR3 contains 15 residues. CDR1 and CDR2 from the germline V gene are ENHRY and SYGVKD.

The genes are TRBV9 and TRBJ1-3; D is unclear. The CDR3 spans 16 residues. V gave up 0 bases and J gave up 1 base, with 11 bases separating them. Germline values: CDR1 SGDLS, CDR2 YYNGEE. CDR3 amino acids: CASSVVGSISGNTIYF. In DNA form, the CDR3 reads TGTGCCAGCAGCGTAGTTGGGAGTATTTCTGGAAACACCATATATTTT.

The chain employs TRBV18 and TRBJ2-5; 7 positions match TRBD2. There are 15 residues in the CDR3. V lost 4 bases, J lost 5 bases, and 10 bases stayed unmatched. Germline loops: CDR1 KGHSH, CDR2 LQKENI. The CDR3 DNA reads TGTGCCAGCTCACTGAACGAGCGGGGAAGGGAGACCCAGTACTTC. Translated, it gives CASSLNERGRETQYF.

This chain links TRBV19 with TRBJ1-1, with D unclear. The CDR3 extends over 12 amino acids. Germline loops: CDR1 LNHDA, CDR2 SQIVND (reference sequence). The germline V and J ends were trimmed by 3 bases and 6 bases, with 8 bases remaining between them. For the CDR3, the DNA is TGTGCCAGTAGTATCGGGGTGTCTGAAGCTTTCTTT. Residues: CASSIGVSEAFF.

A single count supports this clone. The chain couples TRBV29-1 to TRBJ1-2; 11 positions match TRBD1. The CDR3 length is 13 residues. The germline V gene encodes CDR1 SQVTM and CDR2 ANQGSEA. J was trimmed by 3 bases and V by 6 bases; bases with no gene match: 3. The chain's CDR3 is CSVGTGGDYGYTF. The CDR3 DNA is TGCAGCGTGGGGACAGGGGGAGACTATGGCTACACCTTC.

This clone was seen a single time. The rearrangement joins TRBV10-3 to TRBJ2-7, with D unclear. Looked up from germline, CDR1 is ENHRY and CDR2 is SYGVKD. Trimming shortened V by 0 bases and J by 0 bases, and 15 bases separated the two germline ends. There are 17 residues in the CDR3. The CDR3 DNA follows: TGTGCCATCAGTGAGTCTGGTGGAGCCAAGCCCTCCTACGAGCAGTACTTC. It is translated as CAISESGGAKPSYEQYF.

The chain joins TRBV6-6 to TRBJ2-5; possibly TRBD1 for D (5 bases). This CDR3 region has 15 residues. V dropped 5 bases and J dropped 3 bases, with 16 bases sitting between them. Germline-derived CDR1 and CDR2 are MNHNY and SVGAGI (reference sequence). The DNA of the CDR3 is TGTGCCAGCAGTCATCTCAATACAGGAGAAGAGACCCAGTACTTC. It is translated as CASSHLNTGEETQYF.

Concerning this clone: The sample contains more than one DNA sequence encoding this CDR3. J is TRBJ1-1 and V is TRBV4-3; D gene ambiguous. The CDR3 length is 13 residues. The germline V gene encodes CDR1 LGHNA and CDR2 YSLEER. The V and J ends lost 1 base and 1 base respectively, with 4 bases between them. CDR3 DNA sequence: TGCGCCAGCAGCCAAGCGGGGAACACTGAAGCTTTCTTT. It translates to CASSQAGNTEAFF.

This clone came up once. The V and J genes are TRBV4-2 and TRBJ1-2; 8 bases map to TRBD1. Trimming cost V 1 base and J 2 bases; bases outside gene matches: 6. The CDR3 has 16 amino acids. CDR1 LGHNA and CDR2 YNFKEQ come from the germline V gene. This chain's CDR3 is CASSQVGQGLNYGYTF. The CDR3 region has the DNA TGTGCCAGCAGCCAAGTCGGACAGGGCCTGAACTATGGCTACACCTTC.

This rearrangement joins TRBV5-1 to TRBJ2-7; 8 nucleotides match TRBD2. This CDR3 comprises 16 residues. Germline V CDR1 and CDR2: SGHRS, YFSETQ. V lost 7 bases, J lost 1 base, and 13 bases stayed unmatched. The DNA of the CDR3 is TGCGCCAGCCGGGACACCGCGGGGGGTCTGTCCTACGAGCAGTACTTC. Translated, it gives CASRDTAGGLSYEQYF.

The rearrangement uses TRBV4-3 and TRBJ1-6; D unresolved. Trimming took 2 bases from V and 7 from J, leaving 12 bases between them. Germline loops: CDR1 LGHNA, CDR2 YSLEER. The CDR3 has 15 residues. Written as DNA, the CDR3 is TGCGCCAGCAGCCAAAGCCGGGCTGGGAATTCACCCCTCCACTTT. Translated, it gives CASSQSRAGNSPLHF.

The genes are TRBV5-6 and TRBJ2-7; tentatively, D is TRBD1 (6 bases). CDR3 length: 14 amino acids. Germline V gene sequence: CDR1 SGHDT, CDR2 YYEEEE. Trimming cost V 1 base and J 4 bases, with 12 bases left between them. In DNA, the CDR3 is TGTGCCAGCAGCTTGATCGGACAGCCATACGAGCAGTACTTC. It specifies CASSLIGQPYEQYF.

This chain uses TRBV18 with TRBJ1-4, with 8 bases matching TRBD1. V lost 6 bases, J lost 8 bases, and 8 bases stayed unmatched. The CDR3 is 14 amino acids. Germline V gene data show CDR1 as KGHSH and CDR2 as LQKENI. The CDR3 is CASSDPGTGEKLFF. The CDR3 region has the DNA TGTGCCAGCTCCGACCCCGGGACAGGAGAAAAACTGTTTTTT.

The CDR3 spells CAWRETGGSNEKLFF. The CDR3 coding sequence is TGTGCCTGGCGCGAAACTGGAGGGTCTAATGAAAAACTGTTTTTT. V usage is TRBV30 and J usage is TRBJ1-4; D ambiguous. This CDR3 has 15 amino acids. Germline V CDR1 and CDR2: GTSNPN, SVGIG (reference sequence). The V end lost 5 bases, the J end lost 3 bases, and 16 bases lay between the germline ends.

This chain joins TRBV7-6 and TRBJ1-4; the match to TRBD1 covers 7 bases. The CDR3 totals 16 residues. The V and J ends lost 2 bases and 4 bases, in that order; junction bases with no gene match: 7. Germline V gene sequence: CDR1 SGHVS, CDR2 FNYEAQ. CDR3 loop: CASSLRTGAVNEKLFF. The CDR3 DNA sequence: TGTGCCAGCAGCTTACGCACAGGGGCTGTTAATGAAAAACTGTTTTTT.

The genes are TRBV7-9 and TRBJ1-2, with D uncertain. The germline V and J ends were trimmed by 5 bases and 8 bases, with 18 bases remaining between them. The CDR3 runs to 14 residues. The germline CDR1 and CDR2 sequences are SEHNR and FQNEAQ (reference sequence). In nucleotides, the CDR3 is TGTGCCAGCAGCCGTAATCTGGGTGGGGAAGGCTACACCTTC. Translation: CASSRNLGGEGYTF.

There are a few counts of this clone. The chain uses TRBV4-1 and TRBJ1-6, with TRBD1 identical over 7 bases. J was trimmed by 10 bases and V by 1 base; bases with no gene match: 7. Germline loops: CDR1 MGHRA, CDR2 YSYEKL. The CDR3 has 15 amino acids. The CDR3 region has the DNA TGCGCCAGCAGCCAAGTAGACAGGGAACGGTCACCCCTCCACTTT. It specifies CASSQVDRERSPLHF.

The chain is built from TRBV7-2 and TRBJ2-3; no reliable D call. CDR3 length: 12 amino acids. With 5 bases removed from V and 2 bases from J, the gap between germline ends came to 5 bases. CDR1 is SGHTA and CDR2 is FQGNSA in the germline V gene. The CDR3 sequence is CASSRDTDTQYF. The CDR3 bases are TGTGCCAGCAGCCGCGACACAGATACGCAGTATTTT.

The V and J genes are TRBV7-3 and TRBJ1-1, with 10 bases matching TRBD1. CDR3 size: 12 residues. Germline-derived CDR1 and CDR2 are SGHTA and FQGTGA. The trim removed 5 bases at V and 10 bases at J, leaving 4 bases unmatched. CDR3 DNA: TGTGCCAGCAGCCCCGGACAGGGGGTAGCTTTCTTT. Residues: CASSPGQGVAFF.

The chain combines TRBV6-5 with TRBJ1-4; D is ambiguous. Germline V lookup: CDR1 MNHEY, CDR2 SVGAGI. V was shortened by 2 bases and J by 6 bases, with 7 bases between the two germline ends. The CDR3 length is 13 residues. CDR3 nucleotide sequence: TGTGCCAGCAGTTACGGGTTAGATGAAAAACTGTTTTTT. Residues: CASSYGLDEKLFF.

J is TRBJ1-2 and V is TRBV7-9; weak D call: TRBD1 (5 bases). Trimming stripped 5 bases from V and 5 bases from J, with 15 bases between. Germline CDR1 is SEHNR and CDR2 is FQNEAQ (reference sequence). The CDR3 covers 14 residues. This CDR3 is CASSLPTESYGYTF. DNA of the CDR3: TGTGCCAGCAGCCTCCCGACAGAATCTTATGGCTACACCTTC.

The chain links TRBV18 to TRBJ2-7, with 8 bases identical to TRBD1. The CDR3 contains 19 residues. V shed 3 bases, J shed 1 base, and the junction held 17 bases outside the gene matches. Germline-derived CDR1 and CDR2 are KGHSH and LQKENI. This CDR3 reads CASSPPYMMDRVSSYEQYF. The CDR3 region has the DNA TGTGCCAGCTCACCCCCATACATGATGGACAGGGTGTCATCCTACGAGCAGTACTTC. Combining the CDR3 with reference TRBV18 and TRBJ2-7 gives the whole variable domain NAGVMQNPRHLVRRRGQEARLRCSPMKGHSHVYWYRQLPEEGLKFMVYLQKENIIDESGMPKERFSAEFPKEGPSILRIQQVVRGDSAAYFCASSPPYMMDRVSSYEQYFGPGTRLTVT.

This chain connects TRBV6-4 to TRBJ2-3, with D hard to call. In germline, CDR1 is MRHNA, CDR2 SNTAGT. Trimming removed 0 bases at V and 2 bases at J, with 12 bases between. CDR3 size: 16 residues. Here the CDR3 DNA reads TGTGCCAGCAGTGACTCGAGTAGAGGATACACAGATACGCAGTATTTT. Protein: CASSDSSRGYTDTQYF.

This clone was recorded only once. V gene TRBV6-1 combines with J gene TRBJ1-5; D is unclear. This CDR3 spans 15 amino acids. The germline V and J ends were trimmed by 0 bases and 2 bases, with 8 bases remaining between them. The V gene's germline CDR1 is MNHNS and CDR2 SASEGT. CDR3: CASSEAPSGNQPQHF. CDR3 coding DNA: TGTGCCAGCAGTGAAGCACCTAGTGGCAATCAGCCCCAGCATTTT.

The rearrangement uses TRBV6-6 and TRBJ1-1, with a tentative D call TRBD1 (6 bases). CDR3 length: 14 amino acids. CDR1 and CDR2 from the germline V gene are MNHNY and SVGAGI (reference sequence). Trimming pared 7 bases from V and 3 bases from J, leaving 15 bases between. CDR3 bases: TGTGCCAGCACCCTACAGGGTGATTACACTGAAGCTTTCTTT. Amino acids: CASTLQGDYTEAFF.

The chain uses TRBV18 and TRBJ1-2; D unclear. Germline V lookup: CDR1 KGHSH, CDR2 LQKENI. Trimming removed 3 bases at V and 6 bases at J, with 11 bases between. This CDR3 is built from 13 residues. Written as DNA, the CDR3 is TGTGCCAGCTCACCTGAATCTCGCGATGGCTACACCTTC. Translating gives CASSPESRDGYTF.

The chain links TRBV19 to TRBJ1-1; D unresolved. CDR3 length equals 15 residues. CDR1 is LNHDA and CDR2 is SQIVND in the germline V gene (reference sequence). Trimming left V 3 bases short and J 4 bases short, with 15 bases between. In DNA, the CDR3 is TGTGCCAGTAGTATGAGCATGGCTCGAAGCACTGAAGCTTTCTTT. Protein sequence: CASSMSMARSTEAFF. Filled out from reference TRBV19 and TRBJ1-1, the complete variable domain reads DGGITQSPKYLFRKEGQNVTLSCEQNLNHDAMYWYRQDPGQGLRLIYYSQIVNDFQKGDIAEGYSVSREKKESFPLTVTSAQKNPTAFYLCASSMSMARSTEAFFGQGTRLTVV.